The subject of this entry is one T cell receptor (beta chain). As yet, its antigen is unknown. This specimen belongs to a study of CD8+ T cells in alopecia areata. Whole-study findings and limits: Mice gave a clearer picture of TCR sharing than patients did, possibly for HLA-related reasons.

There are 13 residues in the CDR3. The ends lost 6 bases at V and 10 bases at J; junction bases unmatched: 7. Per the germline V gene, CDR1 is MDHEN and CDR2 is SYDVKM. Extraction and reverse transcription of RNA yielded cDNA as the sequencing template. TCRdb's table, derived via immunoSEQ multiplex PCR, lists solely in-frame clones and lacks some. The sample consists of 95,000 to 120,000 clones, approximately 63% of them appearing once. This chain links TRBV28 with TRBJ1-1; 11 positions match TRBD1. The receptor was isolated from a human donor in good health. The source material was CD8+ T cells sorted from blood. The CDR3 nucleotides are TGTGCCAGCAGGGATTCCGGGACAGGGGGAGCTTTCTTT. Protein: CASRDSGTGGAFF.